Listed here are 30 T cell receptor beta chains from one sample, sequenced in a study of blood T cell repertoires in COVID-19. Clones were sequenced by immunoSEQ multiplex PCR, and TCRdb holds only the in-frame ones, with some missing. The data contain approximately 150,000 clones, around 80% of them singletons. Sequenced input: peripheral blood. These receptors were obtained from a woman between 45 and 65 years old with acute or convalescent COVID-19.

J is TRBJ1-1 and V is TRBV2; D gene uncertain. Germline CDR1 SNHLY, CDR2 FYNNEI. This CDR3 region has 14 residues. Between the trimmed V and J ends, which lost 5 bases and 0 bases, there was a span of 10 bases. Here the CDR3 reads CASSNSQLNTEAFF. The CDR3 DNA is TGTGCCAGCAGTAATAGTCAACTGAACACTGAAGCTTTCTTT.

V is TRBV18 and J is TRBJ1-3, with TRBD1 as a possible D gene (6 bases). Germline V gives CDR1 KGHSH, CDR2 LQKENI. Trimming removed 2 bases from V and 0 bases from J, with 11 bases in between. CDR3 length: 16 residues. The CDR3 here is CASSPFGGRSGNTIYF. The CDR3 DNA reads TGTGCCAGCTCACCATTTGGGGGCCGCTCTGGAAACACCATATATTTT. The full variable domain, with the rest looked up from reference TRBV18 and TRBJ1-3, is NAGVMQNPRHLVRRRGQEARLRCSPMKGHSHVYWYRQLPEEGLKFMVYLQKENIIDESGMPKERFSAEFPKEGPSILRIQQVVRGDSAAYFCASSPFGGRSGNTIYFGEGSWLTVV.

This clone has only one observation. The chain has TRBV5-8 and TRBJ2-4; 7 bases line up with TRBD2. Germline-derived CDR1 and CDR2 are SGHTS and YDEGEE. CDR3 length: 14 amino acids. V lost 0 bases and J lost 6; bases outside the gene matches: 3. Here the CDR3 reads CASSLGSGGNIQYF. CDR3 nucleotides: TGTGCCAGCAGCTTGGGTTCGGGGGGAAACATTCAGTACTTC. The whole variable domain, remainder taken from reference TRBV5-8 and TRBJ2-4, is EAGVTQSPTHLIKTRGQQATLRCSPISGHTSVYWYQQALGLGLQFLLWYDEGEERNRGNFPPRFSGRQFPNYSSELNVNALELEDSALYLCASSLGSGGNIQYFGAGTRLSVL.

In DNA form, the CDR3 reads TGTGCCAGCAGCCAAGCTCATGGCCATGGCTACACCTTC. It specifies CASSQAHGHGYTF. The chain uses TRBV3-1 (or the pseudogene TRBV3-2) and TRBJ1-2; D remains unclear. This CDR3 region has 13 residues. V shed 1 base and J shed 6 bases, with 9 bases lying between them. Germline V lookup: CDR1 LGHDT, CDR2 YNNKEL (reference sequence).

The sample holds one count of this clone. The rearrangement joins TRBV12-5 to TRBJ2-1; D might be TRBD1 (5 bases). Germline-derived CDR1 and CDR2 are LGHNT and FRNRAP. The CDR3 consists of 17 residues. V lost 1 base and J lost 6, with 19 bases in between. The CDR3 bases are TGTGCTAGTGGTTTGGGGCTCAATTCTGACAGCCCCAATGAGCAGTTCTTC. This encodes CASGLGLNSDSPNEQFF.

Note on this clone: Other DNA sequences in this sample translate to the same CDR3. V and J are TRBV6-5 and TRBJ2-3; no definite D call. The V gene's germline CDR1 is MNHEY and CDR2 SVGAGI. The V gene lost 6 bases and the J gene lost 0 bases, with 10 bases spanning the gap. CDR3 length: 14 residues. Here the CDR3 DNA reads TGTGCCAGCAGGTTGACTGAGAGCACAGATACGCAGTATTTT. This sequence encodes CASRLTESTDTQYF.

The chain uses TRBV6-5 and TRBJ1-1, with a weak D call TRBD1 (6 bases). The CDR3 has 15 residues. Between the trimmed V and J ends, which lost 7 bases and 4 bases, there was a span of 19 bases. Germline values: CDR1 MNHEY, CDR2 SVGAGI. CDR3 in amino acids: CASTKFRTVTTEAFF. DNA of the CDR3: TGTGCCAGCACCAAATTCAGGACAGTGACCACTGAAGCTTTCTTT.

The chain employs TRBV27 and TRBJ1-2; TRBD1 agrees at 7 bases. V dropped 6 bases and J dropped 2; count of bases not matched to a gene: 6. The CDR3 sequence is 14 residues long. CDR1 is MNHEY and CDR2 is SMNVEV in the germline V gene (reference sequence). CDR3 amino acids: CASSAQGVNYGYTF. CDR3 coding DNA: TGTGCCAGCAGCGCTCAGGGGGTCAACTATGGCTACACCTTC.

The chain has TRBV28 and TRBJ1-2; 7 bases align to TRBD1. The CDR3 length is 14 residues. Germline assignment: CDR1 MDHEN and CDR2 SYDVKM. With V trimmed by 6 bases and J by 4 bases, 8 bases remained unmatched. The CDR3 here is CASSTTGRGYGYTF. The CDR3 bases are TGTGCCAGCAGCACGACAGGGCGCGGCTATGGCTACACCTTC.

The chain couples TRBV6-2 or TRBV6-3 to TRBJ1-1; 11 bases align to TRBD1. CDR3 length: 15 amino acids. Germline trimming cut 5 bases from V and 1 base from J; bases unmatched to any gene: 3. Germline V gives CDR1 MNHEY, CDR2 SVGEGT. CDR3 residues: CASSTGTGGNTEAFF. CDR3 bases: TGTGCCAGCAGTACCGGGACAGGGGGGAACACTGAAGCTTTCTTT.

The genes are TRBV3-1 (or the pseudogene TRBV3-2) and TRBJ2-7; 7 bases align to TRBD1. The V gene's germline CDR1 is LGHDT and CDR2 YNNKEL (reference sequence). The CDR3 consists of 14 residues. Trimming removed 2 bases from V and 5 bases from J; junction bases left unmatched: 6. As DNA, the CDR3 is TGTGCCAGCAGCCAACAGACAGGGTCCGACGAGCAGTACTTC. Amino acid sequence: CASSQQTGSDEQYF.

CDR3 protein: CASSYSRGGKAFF. The CDR3 coding sequence is TGTGCCAGCAGTTATAGCAGGGGCGGAAAGGCTTTCTTT. This chain links TRBV6-5 with TRBJ1-1; TRBD1 is a possible D gene (6 bases). V was cut by 3 bases and J by 11 bases, with 16 bases left in between. The CDR3 extends over 13 amino acids. Germline CDR1 reads MNHEY; CDR2 reads SVGAGI.

This clone was counted once. The rearrangement links TRBV5-1 to TRBJ2-7, with TRBD2 matching over 10 bases. The junction had 3 bases not matched to a gene; V was cut back by 2 bases and J by 4 bases. CDR1 and CDR2 from the germline V gene are SGHRS and YFSETQ. The CDR3 covers 14 residues. CDR3 nucleotide sequence: TGCGCCAGCAGCTTTCTAGCGGGGGATTACGAGCAGTACTTC. Encoded protein: CASSFLAGDYEQYF.

This clone was seen a handful of times. This chain links TRBV6-5 with TRBJ1-6, with D possibly being TRBD1 (5 bases). The germline V gene encodes CDR1 MNHEY and CDR2 SVGAGI. The CDR3 totals 15 residues. Trimming shortened V by 6 bases and J by 2 bases, and 11 bases separated the two germline ends. CDR3 amino acids: CASSSGNPYNSPLHF. DNA for the CDR3: TGTGCCAGCAGCTCAGGGAACCCCTATAATTCACCCCTCCACTTT.

This clone was observed a single time. DNA for the CDR3: TGTGCCAGCAGCTTAATCCCCGGGGAGGGAGCCTATGGCTACACCTTC. It is translated as CASSLIPGEGAYGYTF. This chain uses TRBV7-3 with TRBJ1-2; D gene ambiguous. Trimming stripped 1 base from V and 4 bases from J, with 16 bases between. The CDR3 sequence is 16 residues long. CDR1 and CDR2 from the germline V gene are SGHTA and FQGTGA.

The chain links TRBV5-5 to TRBJ2-7, with D possibly matching TRBD2 (6 bases). V was clipped by 0 bases and J by 5 bases, with 12 bases between them. The V gene's germline CDR1 is SGHKS and CDR2 YYEKEE (reference sequence). The CDR3 runs 14 residues. Here the CDR3 DNA reads TGTGCCAGCAGCTTGGTGGGGGGAACGGACGAGCAGTACTTC. Protein sequence: CASSLVGGTDEQYF.

CDR3 residues: CASSPPSKGDTEAFF. The CDR3 nucleotides read TGTGCCAGCTCACCACCGAGCAAAGGGGACACTGAAGCTTTCTTT. The V and J genes are TRBV18 and TRBJ1-1, with a weak D call TRBD1 (5 bases). This CDR3 region has 15 residues. Germline CDR1 is KGHSH and CDR2 is LQKENI. V was clipped by 0 bases and J by 3 bases, with 11 bases between them.

CDR3 coding DNA: TGTGCCAGCAGCTTGGCCCTTTACAATGGCTACACCTTC. Its translation is CASSLALYNGYTF. The gene calls are TRBV11-2 and TRBJ1-2; no clear D gene. V shed 3 bases and J shed 6 bases, with 11 bases lying between them. Germline assignment: CDR1 SGHAT and CDR2 FQNNGV. The CDR3 spans 13 residues.

The gene calls are TRBV4-2 and TRBJ2-2; 8 nucleotides match TRBD2. Germline assignment: CDR1 LGHNA and CDR2 YNFKEQ. After removal of 0 bases from V and 1 base from J, the junction contained 1 base not matched to a gene. This CDR3 region has 16 residues. The CDR3 loop is CASSQDAGGNTGELFF. DNA of the CDR3: TGTGCCAGCAGCCAAGATGCGGGGGGGAACACCGGGGAGCTGTTTTTT.

CDR3 bases: TGTGCCAGCAGTTTACTGACACAATTGAACACTGAAGCTTTCTTT. Translating gives CASSLLTQLNTEAFF. The chain employs TRBV27 and TRBJ1-1; no clear D gene. Germline V gene lookup returns CDR1 MNHEY and CDR2 SMNVEV (reference sequence). The CDR3 is made up of 15 amino acids. V was pared by 2 bases and J by 0 bases, with 10 bases between.

The CDR3 loop is CASSEAGTTGNQPQHF. CDR3 DNA: TGTGCCAGCAGTGAAGCAGGGACAACAGGCAATCAGCCCCAGCATTTT. The chain joins TRBV6-1 to TRBJ1-5; possible D gene TRBD1, 6 bases. CDR3 length: 16 residues. Per germline, CDR1 MNHNS and CDR2 SASEGT. Trimming stripped 0 bases from V and 2 bases from J, with 11 bases between.

V is TRBV24-1 and J is TRBJ1-4, with 10 bases identical to TRBD1. The CDR3 has 17 amino acids. Germline CDR1 and CDR2: KGHDR and SFDVKD. V was clipped by 3 bases and J by 7 bases; unmatched bases: 10. The DNA of the CDR3 is TGTGCCACCAGTGATCACCCCACCGGGACAGGGGCTGAAAAACTGTTTTTT. Its protein is CATSDHPTGTGAEKLFF.

This chain connects TRBV18 to TRBJ2-5, with TRBD1 matching over 8 bases. From germline, CDR1 is KGHSH and CDR2 LQKENI. V lost 1 base and J lost 5; bases outside the gene matches: 6. CDR3 length: 15 amino acids. CDR3 DNA: TGTGCCAGCTCACCACGGACAGGGCCTGGGGAGACCCAGTACTTC. Protein sequence: CASSPRTGPGETQYF.

The V and J genes are TRBV6-5 and TRBJ1-1; no reliable D call. Germline values: CDR1 MNHEY, CDR2 SVGAGI. The CDR3 contains 14 residues. V lost 2 bases, J lost 3 bases, and 10 bases lay in between. CDR3 nucleotide sequence: TGTGCCAGCAGTTACGAGGGAGGTTACACTGAAGCTTTCTTT. It yields the protein CASSYEGGYTEAFF.

The V gene is TRBV29-1, the J gene TRBJ2-7; 9 bases map to TRBD1. The CDR3 contains 16 residues. Losses at the gene ends were 3 bases for V and 3 bases for J; bases not matched to a gene: 12. CDR1 and CDR2 from the germline V gene are SQVTM and ANQGSEA. The CDR3 DNA reads as TGCAGCGTTGATGTGGGCGGGACAGGGACGCACTACGAGCAGTACTTC. As protein: CSVDVGGTGTHYEQYF.

The genes are TRBV6-4 and TRBJ2-3; TRBD1 matches at 9 bases. With 4 bases clipped from V and 5 bases from J, the junction kept 4 bases outside the gene matches. CDR3 length: 14 amino acids. The germline gives CDR1 MRHNA, CDR2 SNTAGT. CDR3 in DNA: TGTGCCAGCAGTGGTACAGGGGGCGGAGATACGCAGTATTTT. Amino acid sequence: CASSGTGGGDTQYF.

The chain is built from TRBV7-2 and TRBJ2-3; D unclear. Germline V gives CDR1 SGHTA, CDR2 FQGNSA. This CDR3 has 13 residues. V dropped 0 bases and J dropped 6 bases, with 7 bases sitting between them. The CDR3 bases are TGTGCCAGCAGCTTAGCGCTTCAGGATACGCAGTATTTT. Its translation is CASSLALQDTQYF.

The chain couples TRBV5-1 to TRBJ2-4, with D possibly being TRBD1 (5 bases). This CDR3 spans 13 amino acids. V lost 7 bases and J 6 bases, leaving 14 bases between the germline ends. Per germline, CDR1 SGHRS and CDR2 YFSETQ. The DNA for the CDR3 is TGCGCCAGCGCCACAGGCCAGGGAAACATTCAGTACTTC. As protein: CASATGQGNIQYF. The variable domain in full, completed from reference TRBV5-1 and TRBJ2-4, reads KAGVTQTPRYLIKTRGQQVTLSCSPISGHRSVSWYQQTPGQGLQFLFEYFSETQRNKGNFPGRFSGRQFSNSRSEMNVSTLELGDSALYLCASATGQGNIQYFGAGTRLSVL.

The J gene is TRBJ1-2, the V gene TRBV19; a possible D gene is TRBD1 (6 bases). The CDR3 is made up of 14 amino acids. Germline V gives CDR1 LNHDA, CDR2 SQIVND (reference sequence). Trimming left V 7 bases short and J 6 bases short, with 18 bases between. The CDR3 DNA reads as TGTGCCAGTACCCCACCCCCGGGACAAAATGGCTACACCTTC. Protein sequence: CASTPPPGQNGYTF.

The chain uses TRBV28 and TRBJ1-1; D is ambiguous. The CDR3 is 17 residues long. CDR1 is MDHEN and CDR2 is SYDVKM in the germline V gene. V was cut by 6 bases and J by 0 bases, with 20 bases left in between. The CDR3: CASRISVVVGVNTEAFF. The CDR3 nucleotides read TGTGCCAGCAGAATCTCGGTCGTCGTCGGAGTGAACACTGAAGCTTTCTTT.